The rows below give T cell receptor beta chains drawn from one sample of a study of shared clonotypes between healthy human individuals. Using immunoSEQ multiplex PCR, the repertoire was profiled, and TCRdb retains in-frame clones only, with some absent. This table holds a few hundred thousand clones, roughly 80% found once. The sequencing sample was made of PBMCs. Every receptor here comes from a woman aged 40 to 49 in good health. Some clones in this sample may be carry-over from other donors' samples. Both conserved end residues are part of each CDR3. The D gene is left open where the match is weak. Not all rows give a size; the values are once, few, many and, for expanded clones, a class.

d_gene: TRBD1; v_gene: TRBV9; len: 16; abundance: .; j_gene: TRBJ2-7; CDR3aa: CASSGGSGTGADEQYF; CDR3nt: TGTGCCAGCAGCGGCGGATCCGGGACAGGGGCCGACGAGCAGTACTTC
d_gene: .; v_gene: TRBV29-1; len: 13; abundance: .; j_gene: TRBJ1-2; CDR3aa: CSATAAGGYGYTF; CDR3nt: TGCAGCGCAACCGCGGCAGGAGGCTATGGCTACACCTTC
d_gene: TRBD1; v_gene: TRBV5-1; len: 13; abundance: .; j_gene: TRBJ1-1; CDR3aa: CASRGDRGTEAFF; CDR3nt: TGCGCCAGCAGAGGGGACAGGGGCACTGAAGCTTTCTTT
d_gene: .; v_gene: TRBV5-1; len: 13; abundance: many; j_gene: TRBJ2-3; CDR3aa: CASSLLATDTQYF; CDR3nt: TGCGCCAGCAGCTTACTAGCCACAGATACGCAGTATTTT
d_gene: TRBD2; v_gene: TRBV10-3; len: 13; abundance: .; j_gene: TRBJ2-7; CDR3aa: CASWTSGIYEQYF; CDR3nt: TGTGCCAGCTGGACTAGCGGGATCTACGAGCAGTACTTC
d_gene: .; v_gene: TRBV5-6; len: 14; abundance: once; j_gene: TRBJ2-2; CDR3aa: CASSLVEGAGELFF; CDR3nt: TGTGCCAGCAGCTTGGTAGAAGGGGCCGGGGAGCTGTTTTTT
d_gene: .; v_gene: TRBV28; len: 14; abundance: once; j_gene: TRBJ1-3; CDR3aa: CASRMGFSGNTIYF; CDR3nt: TGTGCCAGCAGGATGGGCTTTTCTGGAAACACCATATATTTT
d_gene: .; v_gene: TRBV9; len: 18; abundance: once; j_gene: TRBJ2-2; CDR3aa: CASSVGLPGVGNTGELFF; CDR3nt: TGTGCCAGCAGCGTGGGGCTACCGGGAGTAGGGAACACCGGGGAGCTGTTTTTT
d_gene: TRBD2; v_gene: TRBV18; len: 16; abundance: .; j_gene: TRBJ2-1; CDR3aa: CASSPPGLGVPGEQFF; CDR3nt: TGTGCCAGCTCACCACCGGGACTAGGGGTTCCTGGGGAGCAGTTCTTC
d_gene: .; v_gene: TRBV7-3; len: 13; abundance: .; j_gene: TRBJ2-1; CDR3aa: CASSLGSSNEQFF; CDR3nt: TGTGCCAGCAGCTTAGGTTCTTCAAATGAGCAGTTCTTC
d_gene: .; v_gene: TRBV13; len: 14; abundance: .; j_gene: TRBJ2-7; CDR3aa: CASSPSGGNHEQYF; CDR3nt: TGTGCCAGCAGCCCAAGTGGCGGGAACCACGAGCAGTACTTC
d_gene: .; v_gene: TRBV7-9; len: 14; abundance: .; j_gene: TRBJ1-2; CDR3aa: CASSLSTSNYGYTF; CDR3nt: TGTGCCAGCAGCTTATCTACCTCTAACTATGGCTACACCTTC
d_gene: TRBD1; v_gene: TRBV18; len: 16; abundance: .; j_gene: TRBJ1-1; CDR3aa: CASSPLDRGGDTEAFF; CDR3nt: TGTGCCAGCTCACCCCTGGACAGGGGGGGTGACACTGAAGCTTTCTTT
d_gene: .; v_gene: TRBV5-4; len: 13; abundance: .; j_gene: TRBJ1-1; CDR3aa: CASNEGMNTEAFF; CDR3nt: TGTGCCAGCAATGAGGGAATGAACACTGAAGCTTTCTTT
d_gene: TRBD1; v_gene: TRBV28; len: 15; abundance: .; j_gene: TRBJ1-2; CDR3aa: CASRKGTGGFGGYTF; CDR3nt: TGTGCCAGCAGAAAAGGGACAGGGGGCTTTGGTGGCTACACCTTC